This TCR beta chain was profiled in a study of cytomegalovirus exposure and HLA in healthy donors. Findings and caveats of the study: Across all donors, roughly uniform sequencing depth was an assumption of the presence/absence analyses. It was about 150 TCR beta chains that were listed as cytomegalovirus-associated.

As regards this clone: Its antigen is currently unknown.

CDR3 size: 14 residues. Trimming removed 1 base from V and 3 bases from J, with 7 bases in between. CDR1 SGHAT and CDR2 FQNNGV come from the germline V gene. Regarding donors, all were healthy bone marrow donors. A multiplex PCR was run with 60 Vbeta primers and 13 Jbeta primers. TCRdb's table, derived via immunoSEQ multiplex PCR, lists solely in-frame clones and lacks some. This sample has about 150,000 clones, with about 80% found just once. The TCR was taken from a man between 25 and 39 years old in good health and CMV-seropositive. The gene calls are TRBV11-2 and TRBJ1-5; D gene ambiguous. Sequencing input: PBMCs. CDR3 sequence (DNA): TGTGCCAGCAGCTTAGCCATTTTCAATCAGCCCCAGCATTTT. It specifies CASSLAIFNQPQHF.